The clone carrying this TCR beta chain was counted at least ten times. The antigen remains unidentified. The library targeted TCRbeta and was prepared with unique molecular identifiers. TCRdb recomputed calls from the PCR reads with MiXCR, one row per CDR3 protein. Among approximately 32,000 distinct CDR3 sequences listed, 6% to 8.5% were seen once. Germline V lookup: CDR1 ENHRY, CDR2 SYGVKD. The CDR3 is made up of 14 amino acids. V lost 3 bases to trimming and J lost 3 bases, with 8 bases between them. The source of the sample is a study of T-cell reconstitution after alpha-beta-depleted transplantation in children. Notes on the study in general: Several hundred expanded graft clones reportedly supplied alpha-beta T cells about two months after transplant. Hyperexpanded clones declined; after one year, newly produced T cells mostly supplied diversity. Recipient T cells and thymic progenitors that survived gave rise to the high TCRbeta diversity observed at day 60 in some patients.

This receptor was identified in a child less than two years old who had a stem cell transplant for acute myeloid leukemia, so the T cells may come from the graft donor. The chain is built from TRBV10-3 and TRBJ2-2, with D perhaps TRBD2 (5 bases). This specimen consisted of peripheral blood, obtained 60 days after TCRalphabeta/CD19-depleted stem cell transplant. The CDR3, as DNA: TGTGCCATCAGTGAACTAGTCGACACCGGGGAGCTGTTTTTT. This translates into CAISELVDTGELFF.